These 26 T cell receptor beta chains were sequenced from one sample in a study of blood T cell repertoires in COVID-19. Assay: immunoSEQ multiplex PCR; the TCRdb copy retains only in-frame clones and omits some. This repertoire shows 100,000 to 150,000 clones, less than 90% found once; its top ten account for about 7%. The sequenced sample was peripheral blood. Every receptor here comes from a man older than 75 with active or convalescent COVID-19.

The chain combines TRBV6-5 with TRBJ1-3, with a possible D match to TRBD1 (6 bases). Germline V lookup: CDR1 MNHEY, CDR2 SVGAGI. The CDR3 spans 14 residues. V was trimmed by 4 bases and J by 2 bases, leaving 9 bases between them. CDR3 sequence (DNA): TGTGCCAGCAGTTCCAACAGGGCTGGAAACACCATATATTTT. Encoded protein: CASSSNRAGNTIYF.

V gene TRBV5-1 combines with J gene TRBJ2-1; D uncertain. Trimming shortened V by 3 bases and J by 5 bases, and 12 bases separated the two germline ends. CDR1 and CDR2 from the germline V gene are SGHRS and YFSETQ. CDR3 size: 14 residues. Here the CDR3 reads CASSSNQAHNEQFF. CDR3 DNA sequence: TGCGCCAGCAGCTCAAACCAGGCCCACAATGAGCAGTTCTTC.

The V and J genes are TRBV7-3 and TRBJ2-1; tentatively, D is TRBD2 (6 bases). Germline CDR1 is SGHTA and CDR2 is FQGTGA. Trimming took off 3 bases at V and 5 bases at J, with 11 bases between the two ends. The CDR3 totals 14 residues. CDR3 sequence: CASSFSGGNNEQFF. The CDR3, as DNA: TGTGCCAGCAGCTTCTCTGGGGGGAACAATGAGCAGTTCTTC.

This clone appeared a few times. The CDR3 region has the DNA TGTGCCACCAGCAGAGCAACAGGGATATCTAATGAAAAACTGTTTTTT. Amino acid sequence: CATSRATGISNEKLFF. The chain joins TRBV15 to TRBJ1-4; the D gene is possibly TRBD1 (6 bases). Trimming shortened V by 1 base and J by 3 bases, and 12 bases separated the two germline ends. Germline V gene sequence: CDR1 LNHNV, CDR2 YYDKDF (reference sequence). This CDR3 has 16 amino acids.

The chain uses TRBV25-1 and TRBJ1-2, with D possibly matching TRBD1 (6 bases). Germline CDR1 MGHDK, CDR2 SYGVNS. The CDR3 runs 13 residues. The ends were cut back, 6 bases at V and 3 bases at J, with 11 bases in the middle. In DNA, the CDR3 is TGTGCCAGCAGCCAACAGGGATACTATGGCTACACCTTC. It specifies CASSQQGYYGYTF.

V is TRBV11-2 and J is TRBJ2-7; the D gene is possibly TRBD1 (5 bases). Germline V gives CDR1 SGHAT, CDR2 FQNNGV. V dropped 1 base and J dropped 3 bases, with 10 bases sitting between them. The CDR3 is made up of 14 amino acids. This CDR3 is CASSLGGRDYEQYF. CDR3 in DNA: TGTGCCAGCAGCTTAGGCGGCAGGGACTACGAGCAGTACTTC.

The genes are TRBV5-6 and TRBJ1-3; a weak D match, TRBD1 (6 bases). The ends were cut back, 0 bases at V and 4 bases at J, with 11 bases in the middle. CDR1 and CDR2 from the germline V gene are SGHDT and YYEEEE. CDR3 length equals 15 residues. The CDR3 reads CASSLAFGQGNTIYF. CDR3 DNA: TGTGCCAGCAGCTTGGCTTTTGGACAGGGAAACACCATATATTTT.

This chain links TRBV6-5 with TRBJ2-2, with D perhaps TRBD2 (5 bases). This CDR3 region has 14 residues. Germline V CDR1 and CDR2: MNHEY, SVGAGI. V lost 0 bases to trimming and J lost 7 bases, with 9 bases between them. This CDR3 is CASSYSLRGGELFF. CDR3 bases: TGTGCCAGCAGTTACTCACTTCGGGGCGGGGAGCTGTTTTTT.

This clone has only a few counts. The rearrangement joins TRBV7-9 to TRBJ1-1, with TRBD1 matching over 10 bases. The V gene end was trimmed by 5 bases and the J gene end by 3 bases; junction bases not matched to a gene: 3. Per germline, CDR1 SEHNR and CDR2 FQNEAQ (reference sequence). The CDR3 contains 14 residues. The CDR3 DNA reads TGTGCCAGCAGCGAGGGGACAGGGGACACTGAAGCTTTCTTT. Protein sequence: CASSEGTGDTEAFF.

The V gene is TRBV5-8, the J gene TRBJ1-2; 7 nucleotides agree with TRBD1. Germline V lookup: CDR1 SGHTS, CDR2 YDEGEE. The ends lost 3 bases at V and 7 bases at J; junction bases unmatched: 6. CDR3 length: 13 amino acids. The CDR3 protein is CASSYFRGIGYTF. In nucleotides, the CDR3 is TGTGCCAGCAGCTACTTCAGGGGGATTGGCTACACCTTC.

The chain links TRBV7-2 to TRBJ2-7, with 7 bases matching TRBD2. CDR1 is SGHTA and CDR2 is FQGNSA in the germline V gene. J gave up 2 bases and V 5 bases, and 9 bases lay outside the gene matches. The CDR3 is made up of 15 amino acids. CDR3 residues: CASSHGPSGPYEQYF. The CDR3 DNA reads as TGTGCCAGCAGCCACGGTCCTAGCGGCCCCTACGAGCAGTACTTC.

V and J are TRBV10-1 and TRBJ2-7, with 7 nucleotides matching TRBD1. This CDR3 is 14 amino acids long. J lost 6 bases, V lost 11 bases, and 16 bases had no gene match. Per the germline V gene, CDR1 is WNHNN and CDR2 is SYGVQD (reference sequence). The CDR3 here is CALLDRETTSEQYF. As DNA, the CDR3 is TGCGCCCTACTCGACAGGGAGACTACTAGCGAGCAGTACTTC.

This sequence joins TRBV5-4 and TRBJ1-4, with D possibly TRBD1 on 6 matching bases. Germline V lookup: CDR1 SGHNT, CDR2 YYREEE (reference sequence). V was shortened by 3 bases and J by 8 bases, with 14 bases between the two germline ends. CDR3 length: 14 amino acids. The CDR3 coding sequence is TGTGCCAGCAGCTCCGGGGGGCTAAACGAAAAACTGTTTTTT. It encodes CASSSGGLNEKLFF.

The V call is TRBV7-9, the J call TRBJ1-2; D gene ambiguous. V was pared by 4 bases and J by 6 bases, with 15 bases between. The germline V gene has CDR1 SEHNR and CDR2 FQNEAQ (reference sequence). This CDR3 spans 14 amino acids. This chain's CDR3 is CASSYSPFANGYTF. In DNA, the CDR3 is TGTGCCAGCAGCTATTCTCCCTTTGCGAATGGCTACACCTTC.

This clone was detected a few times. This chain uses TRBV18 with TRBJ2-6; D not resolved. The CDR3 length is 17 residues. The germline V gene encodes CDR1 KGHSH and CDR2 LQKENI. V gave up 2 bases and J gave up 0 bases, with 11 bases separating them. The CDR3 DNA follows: TGTGCCAGCTCACCAATCTTAGGAGCCTCTGGGGCCAACGTCCTGACTTTC. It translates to CASSPILGASGANVLTF.

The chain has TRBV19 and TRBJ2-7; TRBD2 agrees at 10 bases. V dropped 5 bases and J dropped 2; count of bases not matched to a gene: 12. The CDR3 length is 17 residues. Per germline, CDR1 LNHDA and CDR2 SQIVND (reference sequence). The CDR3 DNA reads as TGTGCCAGTAGTTGGTCTAGCGGGAGTGTTGGGACCTACGAGCAGTACTTC. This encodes CASSWSSGSVGTYEQYF.

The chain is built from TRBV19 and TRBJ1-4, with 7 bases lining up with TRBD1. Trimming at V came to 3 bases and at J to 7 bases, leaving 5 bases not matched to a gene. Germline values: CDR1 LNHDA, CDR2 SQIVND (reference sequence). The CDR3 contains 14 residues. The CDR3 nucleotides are TGTGCCAGTAGTATGGGGACAGTAGGTGAAAAACTGTTTTTT. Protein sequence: CASSMGTVGEKLFF.

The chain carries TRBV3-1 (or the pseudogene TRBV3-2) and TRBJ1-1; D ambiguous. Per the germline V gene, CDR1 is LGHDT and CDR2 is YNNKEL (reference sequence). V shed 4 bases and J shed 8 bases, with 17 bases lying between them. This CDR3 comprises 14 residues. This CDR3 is CASSLTAEASEAFF. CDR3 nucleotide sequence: TGTGCCAGCAGCCTCACGGCGGAAGCTTCAGAAGCTTTCTTT.

CDR3 residues: CASTLNRGLGQPQHF. As DNA, the CDR3 is TGTGCCAGTACTCTAAACAGGGGGCTCGGTCAGCCCCAGCATTTT. The V call is TRBV19, the J call TRBJ1-5; 9 positions agree with TRBD1. V lost 7 bases, J lost 6 bases, and 10 bases stayed unmatched. The CDR3 runs to 15 residues. Germline-derived CDR1 and CDR2 are LNHDA and SQIVND (reference sequence). The full variable domain, rest sourced from reference TRBV19 and TRBJ1-5, is DGGITQSPKYLFRKEGQNVTLSCEQNLNHDAMYWYRQDPGQGLRLIYYSQIVNDFQKGDIAEGYSVSREKKESFPLTVTSAQKNPTAFYLCASTLNRGLGQPQHFGDGTRLSIL.

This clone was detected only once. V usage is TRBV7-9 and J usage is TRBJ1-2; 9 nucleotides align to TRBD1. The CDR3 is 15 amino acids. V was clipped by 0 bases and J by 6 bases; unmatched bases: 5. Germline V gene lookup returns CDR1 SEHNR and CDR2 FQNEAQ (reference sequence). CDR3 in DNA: TGTGCCAGCAGCTTAGCGTCCGGACAGGGGAATGGCTACACCTTC. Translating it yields CASSLASGQGNGYTF.

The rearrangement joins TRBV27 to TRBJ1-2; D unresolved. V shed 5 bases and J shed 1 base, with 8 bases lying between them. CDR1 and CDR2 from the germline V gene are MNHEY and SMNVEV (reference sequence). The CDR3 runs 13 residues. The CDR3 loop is CASSKGDNYGYTF. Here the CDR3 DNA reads TGTGCCAGCAGTAAGGGAGATAACTATGGCTACACCTTC.

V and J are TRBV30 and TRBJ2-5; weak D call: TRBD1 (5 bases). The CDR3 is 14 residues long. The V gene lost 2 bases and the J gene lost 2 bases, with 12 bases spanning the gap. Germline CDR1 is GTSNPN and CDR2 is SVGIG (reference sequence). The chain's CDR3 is CAWSRLRGQETQYF. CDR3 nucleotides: TGTGCCTGGAGTAGGCTTAGGGGTCAAGAGACCCAGTACTTC.

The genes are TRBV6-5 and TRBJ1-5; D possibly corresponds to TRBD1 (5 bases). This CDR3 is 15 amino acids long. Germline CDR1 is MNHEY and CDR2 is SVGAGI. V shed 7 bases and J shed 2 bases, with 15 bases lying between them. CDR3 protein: CASNSGGGGNQPQHF. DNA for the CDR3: TGTGCCAGCAATTCAGGCGGGGGAGGCAATCAGCCCCAGCATTTT.

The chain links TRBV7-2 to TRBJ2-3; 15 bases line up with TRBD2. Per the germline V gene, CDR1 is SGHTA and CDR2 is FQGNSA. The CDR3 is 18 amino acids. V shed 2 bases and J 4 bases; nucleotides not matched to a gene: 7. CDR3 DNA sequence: TGTGCCAGCAGCTTACGGTTAGGACTAGCGGGAGGGGCAGATACGCAGTATTTT. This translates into CASSLRLGLAGGADTQYF.

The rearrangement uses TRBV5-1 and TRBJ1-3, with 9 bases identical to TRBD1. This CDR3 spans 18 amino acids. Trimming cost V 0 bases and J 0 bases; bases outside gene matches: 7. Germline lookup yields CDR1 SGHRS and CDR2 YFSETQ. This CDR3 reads CASSLGPGQGSSGNTIYF. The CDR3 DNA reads TGCGCCAGCAGCTTGGGACCTGGACAGGGGAGCTCTGGAAACACCATATATTTT.

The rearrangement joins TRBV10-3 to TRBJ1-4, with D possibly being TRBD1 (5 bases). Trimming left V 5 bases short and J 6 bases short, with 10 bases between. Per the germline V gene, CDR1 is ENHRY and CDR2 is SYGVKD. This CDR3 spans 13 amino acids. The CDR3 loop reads CAISRGKDEKLFF. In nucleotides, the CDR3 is TGTGCCATCAGTAGGGGAAAAGATGAAAAACTGTTTTTT.